A selection of T cell receptor beta chains follows, all from one sample in a study of T-cell memory formation after mild COVID-19. TCRdb reanalysed the 5' RACE reads using MiXCR and keeps one entry per CDR3 protein. This sample has around 390,000 distinct CDR3 sequences, with approximately 16% found just once. The sequencing input was PBMCs or a T cell subset sorted from them (not recorded which). The origin of the receptors is a man between 18 and 35 years old who had mild COVID-19 (a few samples of this study predate the infection). Cell type and time point are not known. Each CDR3 is given with its conserved first and last residue. The D gene is left open where the match is weak. Size values are once, few and many counts, or a class for expanded clones, and some rows have none.

cdr3_nt cdr3_aa clone_size j_call d_call v_call
TGTGCCAGCAGCCAGACTAGCGGGGGGGCAGAGACCCAGTACTTC CASSQTSGGAETQYF many TRBJ2-5 TRBD2 TRBV4-2
TGTGCCACCAGCCCCAAGCGGGCAGGGGTAGGCTACACCTTC CATSPKRAGVGYTF - TRBJ1-2 - TRBV15
TGTGCCAGCAGCTTAGTTCGGGCCCGGACAGGGGTAAATCCCCATAATTCACCCCTCCACTTT CASSLVRARTGVNPHNSPLHF few TRBJ1-6 TRBD1 TRBV7-2
TGTGCCAGCAGTTACGCCTTCGGAGAGACAGCAACTAATGAAAAACTGTTTTTT CASSYAFGETATNEKLFF - TRBJ1-4 - TRBV6-2/TRBV6-3
TGTGCCAGCAGCTTAGGCCGGGACGCGCCCCAGTACTTC CASSLGRDAPQYF few TRBJ2-5 - TRBV11-1
TGCAGCGTTGGGGGACTAGCGGGGGGACGGAATGAGCAGTTCTTC CSVGGLAGGRNEQFF - TRBJ2-1 TRBD2 TRBV29-1
TGTGCCAGCAGTTTATCCCCAGGGGGTACGCAGTATTTT CASSLSPGGTQYF - TRBJ2-3 TRBD1 TRBV27
TGTGCCAGCAGTTTCCTAGCTGGACGGGGGCAAGAGACCCAGTACTTC CASSFLAGRGQETQYF - TRBJ2-5 - TRBV6-2/TRBV6-3
TGTGCCATCAGTGTACAACCTGGACAGGGGCAGGACGAGCAGTACTTC CAISVQPGQGQDEQYF - TRBJ2-7 TRBD1 TRBV10-3
TGCGCCAGCAGCGACAGGAACGCTCAAGAGACCCAGTACTTC CASSDRNAQETQYF once TRBJ2-5 - TRBV4-3
TGTGCCAGCAGCTTAGCCCGGACTAGCGGGGGGCACACAGATACGCAGTATTTT CASSLARTSGGHTDTQYF few TRBJ2-3 TRBD2 TRBV7-2
TGCGCCAGCAGCTTGGCCGGGATCTCCACAGATACGCAGTATTTT CASSLAGISTDTQYF - TRBJ2-3 - TRBV5-1
TGCAGCGTTTTAGTAGGCAATCAGCCCCAGCATTTT CSVLVGNQPQHF many TRBJ1-5 - TRBV29-1
TGTGCCAGCAGTTTAAGCGTGGGGCGGGAGACCCAGTACTTC CASSLSVGRETQYF few TRBJ2-5 - TRBV27
TGTGCCAGCAGCCAGCGGGGGGCCGGGAATGAGCAGTTCTTC CASSQRGAGNEQFF many TRBJ2-1 TRBD2 TRBV3-1
TGTGCCAGCAGTTCCGGTCTCGGGGGGTACGAGCAGTACTTC CASSSGLGGYEQYF - TRBJ2-7 TRBD2 TRBV6-5
TGCGCCAGCAGCTGGGACAGAGACTACGAGCAGTACTTC CASSWDRDYEQYF few TRBJ2-7 TRBD1 TRBV5-1
TGTGCCAGCAGCCAAGATAGCACCCAGAATTCACCCCTCCACTTT CASSQDSTQNSPLHF - TRBJ1-6 - TRBV4-2
TGTGCCATCAAATTCGCCGAGAACACTGAAGCTTTCTTT CAIKFAENTEAFF - TRBJ1-1 - TRBV10-3
TGCGCCAGCAGCCGAGAATACAGGGACTCTGGGGCCAACGTCCTGACTTTC CASSREYRDSGANVLTF - TRBJ2-6 - TRBV5-1
TGTGCCAGCAGCTTGTCAGGGGGCCACAATAGCAATCAGCCCCAGCATTTT CASSLSGGHNSNQPQHF - TRBJ1-5 TRBD1 TRBV5-5
TGTGCCAGCAGTCCCCCAGGGGCAGGGAAACAAGAGACCCAGTACTTC CASSPPGAGKQETQYF few TRBJ2-5 - TRBV12-3/TRBV12-4
TGCGCCAGCAGCCAAGATCGGACTAGCGGGTACAATGAGCAGTTCTTC CASSQDRTSGYNEQFF - TRBJ2-1 TRBD2 TRBV4-1
TGTGCCAGCAGCTTCGCGGGGGGGGACTCCTACAATGAGCAGTTCTTC CASSFAGGDSYNEQFF few TRBJ2-1 TRBD2 TRBV7-9
TGTGCCAGCAGCCAAAGAGGGCAGCCCCATCAGCCCCAGCATTTT CASSQRGQPHQPQHF few TRBJ1-5 - TRBV27
TGTGCCAGCAGCAAGGGAGCGGCCCACATTCAGTACTTC CASSKGAAHIQYF - TRBJ2-4 - TRBV5-6
TGTGCCAGCAGCTTGGCTGGACTAGCGGGCCGCAACGAGCAGTACTTC CASSLAGLAGRNEQYF - TRBJ2-7 TRBD2 TRBV5-6
TGTGCCAGCAGTTTAAGGGACGTTGGAGAGACCCAGTACTTC CASSLRDVGETQYF few TRBJ2-5 - TRBV12-3/TRBV12-4
TGTGCCAGCAGCTTAGGTATGTCGGCTAGCGGACCCTACGAGCAGTACTTC CASSLGMSASGPYEQYF - TRBJ2-7 TRBD2 TRBV7-3
TGTGCCAGCAGCCAAGATAGGGGGATCTCTGGAAACACCATATATTTT CASSQDRGISGNTIYF many TRBJ1-3 - TRBV4-2
TGTGCCACCAGCAGAGACCGGGGTAGCTACGAGCAGTACTTC CATSRDRGSYEQYF - TRBJ2-7 - TRBV15
TGTGCCATCAGTGAGGCTAGCGGGGGCATGACTAGCACAGATACGCAGTATTTT CAISEASGGMTSTDTQYF few TRBJ2-3 TRBD2 TRBV10-3
TGTGCCACCAGCGCTCGACTAGCGGGGGGCTCCGGGGAGCTGTTTTTT CATSARLAGGSGELFF - TRBJ2-2 TRBD2 TRBV15
TGTGCCAGCAGCCAAGACCCCAGTATTCAGCCCCAGCATTTT CASSQDPSIQPQHF - TRBJ1-5 - TRBV3-1
TGTGCCAGCAGATCCGACAGGAGCAATCAGCCCCAGCATTTT CASRSDRSNQPQHF - TRBJ1-5 - TRBV2
TGTGCCAGCAGTTACTCCCCGCGGGGGGGGTTCACCGGGGAGCTGTTTTTT CASSYSPRGGFTGELFF few TRBJ2-2 TRBD2 TRBV6-5
TGTGCCAGCAGCCAGGCCGGCGGACCCTACGAGCAGTACTTC CASSQAGGPYEQYF - TRBJ2-7 - TRBV4-2
TGCGCCAGCAGCCAAGTGGGGTATGGAAACACCATATATTTT CASSQVGYGNTIYF once TRBJ1-3 - TRBV4-1
TGTGCCAGCAGTTTGGGCCCTCTGGGCAGAGCTAACTATGGCTACACCTTC CASSLGPLGRANYGYTF few TRBJ1-2 - TRBV27
TGTGCCAGCAGTGCAACAGGGTGGGCTTTCTTT CASSATGWAFF - TRBJ1-1 - TRBV28
TGTGCCAGCAGCTTGGGACAGTCCAATCAGCCCCAGCATTTT CASSLGQSNQPQHF many TRBJ1-5 TRBD1 TRBV12-3/TRBV12-4
TGTGCCAGCAGCCATGGACAGGGGGCTTACAATGAGCAGTTCTTC CASSHGQGAYNEQFF - TRBJ2-1 TRBD1 TRBV12-3/TRBV12-4
TGTGCCAGCAGCTTCCGAGCAGGGGAAGGGATCAATGAGCAGTTCTTC CASSFRAGEGINEQFF - TRBJ2-1 - TRBV7-9